This TCR beta chain comes out of a study of T cells in Graves' hyperthyroidism and ophthalmopathy. This clonotype was recorded many times. Amplified regions were TCR beta CDR3 sequences from RNA transcripts. The study used the HTBI primer set for a first-round RT-PCR of the TCR CDR3. One entry per CDR3 protein, called by TCRdb with MiXCR from the multiplex PCR reads. The sample lists about 560,000 distinct CDR3 sequences, 16% seen once, with more than 15% in the top ten. The receptor was derived from a woman between 18 and 30 years old with Graves' hyperthyroidism. The sample taken for sequencing was blood.

DNA for the CDR3: TGTGCCAGCAGTGTTGGACAGTGGGATAATTCACCCCTCCACTTT. Its protein is CASSVGQWDNSPLHF. The chain uses TRBV27 and TRBJ1-6, with D perhaps matching TRBD1 (6 bases). V lost 5 bases and J lost 5, with 13 bases in between. The germline gives CDR1 MNHEY, CDR2 SMNVEV (reference sequence). This CDR3 comprises 15 residues.